The entry below gives a single T cell receptor beta chain sequence along with its context. The antigen is unknown. This CDR3 comprises 15 residues. Trimming stripped 3 bases from V and 9 bases from J, with 20 bases between. Germline CDR1 and CDR2: ENHRY and SYGVKD. TCR beta cDNA was prepared out of 500 ng total RNA by means of a constant-region primer. Employing slightly modified ARM-PCR, three nested multiplex PCR rounds were run, and these gave rise to the TCR beta libraries. The two initial PCR rounds, roughly 9 cycles each, used TRBV1-TRBV30 forward and C-beta reverse primers. Each CDR3 protein is one row after TCRdb ran MiXCR on the multiplex PCR reads. The table records approximately 330,000 distinct CDR3 sequences, 65% of them present only once. The data are from a study of tumor-infiltrating lymphocytes in primary liver carcinoma. Overall study: Surgical resection treated primary liver carcinoma in the patients.

Study-wide findings and caveats: Top-250-clone fractions were significantly higher in tumors than in blood (p = 0.039).

The researchers obtained blood RNA from unsorted whole blood and also extracted germline DNA. Infection with HBV was chronic in patients; they were treatment-naive. In advance of surgery, roughly 4 milliliters of peripheral blood were collected. Sequences were obtained from peripheral blood. The TCR comes from a man aged 35 to 55 with primary liver carcinoma and hepatitis B virus infection. V and J are TRBV10-3 and TRBJ1-2; D is unclear. As DNA, the CDR3 is TGTGCCATCAGTGACCCCGGAGGAGAGCCATCTAGCTACACCTTC. Protein product: CAISDPGGEPSSYTF.